The text below deals with one T cell receptor beta chain. The entry originates in a study of blood T cell repertoires in COVID-19. About the research overall: Samples taken during acute and convalescent COVID-19 were collected in the United States, Italy and Spain. Sources were T cells, B-cell-depleted T cells, or PBMCs; the material itself was cDNA or gDNA.

Per the study methods: Cell counts per sample came from amplifying reference gene primers. Sequenced by immunoSEQ multiplex PCR; TCRdb stores in-frame clones only, minus some. Clonal size and the V and J genes are those of that table, whereas D and trimming came from the DNA. This table holds almost 65,000 clones, approximately 85% found once. The CDR3 spans 13 residues. Trimming removed 3 bases from V and 3 bases from J, with 8 bases in between. Germline V gene sequence: CDR1 KGHSH, CDR2 LQKENI. Seattle cases were enrolled at active infection and followed longitudinally. The sequenced sample consisted of peripheral blood. The receptor was derived from a woman aged 55-69 years with COVID-19, enrolled during active disease. The chain has TRBV18 and TRBJ1-1; D ambiguous. The chain's CDR3 is CASSPLEDTEAFF. CDR3 nucleotide sequence: TGTGCCAGCTCACCTCTAGAGGACACTGAAGCTTTCTTT.